This TCR beta chain is drawn from a study of monozygotic twins with inflammatory bowel disease. For each CDR3 protein, TCRdb gives one entry from its re-call of the 5' RACE reads, without DNA. The table for this sample gives a few hundred thousand distinct CDR3 sequences. A word on this clonotype: Its antigen is currently unknown.

Regarding the study as a whole: IBD patients shared fewer clonotypes with others than healthy twins, especially with disease activity.

The source of this sequence is a human donor with ulcerative colitis or Crohn's disease, or a healthy co-twin of an affected twin (not recorded which). The sample consisted of blood.

The CDR3 sequence is CASNGGQSNQPQHF. The V gene is TRBV9, the J gene TRBJ1-5. The CDR3 totals 14 residues. Per germline, CDR1 SGDLS and CDR2 YYNGEE.